This T cell receptor (beta chain) was retrieved from a study of blood T cells in healthy people across ages. General study points: Estimated diversity, derived from one million T cells, was regarded as an underestimate.

Each sample gave at least 6.5 million isolated PBMCs. A minimum of 6 micrograms of total RNA was extracted per sample. Germline lookup yields CDR1 WSHSY and CDR2 SAAADI. Trimming removed 10 bases at V and 0 bases at J, with 12 bases between. The CDR3 covers 14 residues. Of note for this clonotype: Antigen: not known.

Combining a sample-barcoded 5' primer with a J-beta primer mix, a second PCR ran for about 6 to 12 cycles. One entry per CDR3 protein results from TCRdb running MiXCR on the 5' RACE reads. Of hundreds of thousands of distinct CDR3 sequences in the sample, 58% were seen once. The source of this sequence is a man between 60 and 70 years old in good health. The sample consisted of blood. The genes are TRBV10-2 and TRBJ2-2; D possibly corresponds to TRBD1 (5 bases). The CDR3 loop reads CATPDNSNTGELFF. CDR3 DNA: TGCGCCACCCCGGACAACTCGAACACCGGGGAGCTGTTTTTT.